Each of the 19 T cell receptor beta chains below was sequenced from the same sample in a study of cytomegalovirus exposure and HLA in healthy donors. This PCR relied on a set of 60 Vbeta primers and 13 Jbeta primers. TCRdb's copy holds only in-frame clones and misses some; the assay was immunoSEQ multiplex PCR. The sample yields around 100,000 clones, around 81% seen once. Sequencing was done on a sample of PBMCs. All receptors come from a man between 40 and 49 years old in good health and CMV-seropositive.

The V call is TRBV6-1, the J call TRBJ1-5; TRBD1 agrees at 8 bases. Germline V CDR1 and CDR2: MNHNS, SASEGT. The length of the CDR3 is 13 residues. Losses at the gene ends were 10 bases for V and 4 bases for J; bases not matched to a gene: 6. CDR3 region: CATGQGVNQPQHF. The CDR3 DNA follows: TGTGCCACAGGACAGGGAGTTAATCAGCCCCAGCATTTT.

This chain connects TRBV21-1 to TRBJ2-5; TRBD2 is the table's D call, not checked against the DNA. TRBV21-1 is recorded as a pseudogene. The CDR3 contains 17 residues. The CDR3 sequence: CASTERTSGIRQETQYF. CDR3 sequence (DNA): TGTGCCAGCACCGAGAGGACTAGCGGGATTCGCCAAGAGACCCAGTACTTC.

This chain links TRBV7-3 with TRBJ1-2; 9 bases align to TRBD1. Germline V CDR1 and CDR2: SGHTA, FQGTGA. Trimming cost V 5 bases and J 9 bases; bases outside gene matches: 10. This CDR3 has 14 residues. CDR3 loop: CASSRGTGFESYTF. The CDR3 DNA is TGTGCCAGCAGCCGGGGGACAGGGTTCGAGAGCTACACCTTC.

V and J are TRBV6-1 and TRBJ2-7; D may be TRBD1 (5 bases). The CDR3 consists of 15 residues. Germline-derived CDR1 and CDR2 are MNHNS and SASEGT. Between the trimmed V and J ends, which lost 1 base and 3 bases, there was a span of 13 bases. CDR3 in amino acids: CASSEVRQFDYEQYF. The CDR3 nucleotides read TGTGCCAGCAGTGAAGTTAGACAGTTCGACTACGAGCAGTACTTC.

The chain has TRBV7-7 and TRBJ2-1; TRBD2 matches at 11 bases. The germline CDR1 and CDR2 sequences are SSHAT and FNYEAQ (reference sequence). V lost 5 bases and J lost 4; bases outside the gene matches: 4. The CDR3 extends over 15 amino acids. In nucleotides, the CDR3 is TGTGCCAGCAGCCAGGGACTAGCGGCTTACAATGAGCAGTTCTTC. Its protein is CASSQGLAAYNEQFF.

This clone has a single count. The chain has TRBV10-3 and TRBJ1-4, with 9 bases lining up with TRBD1. There are 17 residues in the CDR3. V was clipped by 0 bases and J by 6 bases; unmatched bases: 8. Germline V gene lookup returns CDR1 ENHRY and CDR2 SYGVKD. The CDR3 sequence: CAISESIGQGSHEKLFF. The CDR3 DNA follows: TGTGCCATCAGTGAGTCCATAGGACAGGGGTCCCATGAAAAACTGTTTTTT.

The chain combines TRBV6-1 with TRBJ2-3; possible D gene TRBD2, 7 bases. The germline V gene encodes CDR1 MNHNS and CDR2 SASEGT. Trimming shortened V by 6 bases and J by 0 bases, and 13 bases separated the two germline ends. This CDR3 is built from 15 residues. The CDR3 protein is CASSLEGGSTDTQYF. The CDR3 DNA is TGTGCCAGCAGCCTGGAGGGGGGGAGCACAGATACGCAGTATTTT.

The V gene is TRBV6-5, the J gene TRBJ1-1; D remains ambiguous. The germline V gene has CDR1 MNHEY and CDR2 SVGAGI. Trimming removed 4 bases from V and 2 bases from J, with 5 bases in between. The CDR3 runs to 12 residues. The DNA for the CDR3 is TGTGCCAGCAGTTCGGTTAACACTGAAGCTTTCTTT. Translated: CASSSVNTEAFF.

Only a few counts were recorded for this clone. The chain links TRBV18 to TRBJ2-1; 9 bases match TRBD1. The J segment lost 7 bases and the V segment lost 4 bases, leaving 11 bases of the junction unmatched. The CDR3 spans 16 residues. Germline-derived CDR1 and CDR2 are KGHSH and LQKENI. CDR3 region: CASSLSGTGSPNEQFF. CDR3 nucleotide sequence: TGTGCCAGCTCACTTTCCGGGACAGGGTCCCCAAATGAGCAGTTCTTC.

Note on this clone: One junction end disagrees with the germline gene, perhaps due to a read error. The V and J genes are TRBV7-9 and TRBJ1-3; 9 positions match TRBD1. The CDR3 is 13 amino acids. Germline assignment: CDR1 SEHNR and CDR2 FQNEAQ (reference sequence). The DNA of the CDR3 is TGTTCCAGCAGCCCTGGACAGGGGTACACCATATATTTT. Translated: CSSSPGQGYTIYF.

This clone was observed a handful of times. This rearrangement joins TRBV6-1 to TRBJ1-1; D is uncertain. The germline gives CDR1 MNHNS, CDR2 SASEGT. V was cut by 2 bases and J by 11 bases, with 12 bases left in between. This CDR3 is 12 amino acids long. The CDR3 region has the DNA TGTGCCAGCAGTGAAAGGTACAGTCGGGCTTTCTTT. It translates to CASSERYSRAFF.

The V and J genes are TRBV2 and TRBJ1-1, with TRBD1 matching 9 bases. The CDR3 totals 13 residues. Germline loops: CDR1 SNHLY, CDR2 FYNNEI. CDR3 coding DNA: TGTGGCAGACAGGGGGGGAGGAGGACTGAAGCTTTCTTT. Translating it yields CGRQGGRRTEAFF.

The gene calls are TRBV6-1 and TRBJ1-4, with D maybe TRBD1 (6 bases). CDR3 length: 14 amino acids. CDR1 MNHNS and CDR2 SASEGT come from the germline V gene. Trimming removed 7 bases from V and 7 bases from J, with 16 bases in between. CDR3 DNA: TGTGCCAGCATGGGGGCCCGGACCATTGAAAAACTGTTTTTT. As protein: CASMGARTIEKLFF.

The chain uses TRBV10-2 and TRBJ2-5; D possibly corresponds to TRBD2 (6 bases). Trimming took 7 bases from V and 5 from J, leaving 17 bases between them. The CDR3 is 14 residues long. Germline assignment: CDR1 WSHSY and CDR2 SAAADI. DNA of the CDR3: TGCGCCAGCACCGAACCGGGGGATGGGGAGACCCAGTACTTC. The encoded protein is CASTEPGDGETQYF.

The chain uses TRBV5-4 and TRBJ2-1; TRBD2 might be the D (5 bases). The germline V and J ends were trimmed by 3 bases and 2 bases, with 12 bases remaining between them. There are 15 residues in the CDR3. CDR1 and CDR2 from the germline V gene are SGHNT and YYREEE (reference sequence). The CDR3, as DNA: TGTGCCAGCAGCTCTCGGACTGGGACCTACAATGAGCAGTTCTTC. Amino acid sequence: CASSSRTGTYNEQFF.

This clone came up a few times. The V gene is TRBV9, the J gene TRBJ1-6; a weak D match, TRBD1 (5 bases). This CDR3 contains 17 residues. V lost 4 bases and J lost 2, with 16 bases in between. Germline CDR1 reads SGDLS; CDR2 reads YYNGEE. This chain's CDR3 is CASSTSGGNTYNSPLHF. DNA for the CDR3: TGTGCCAGCAGCACATCGGGGGGTAATACCTATAATTCACCCCTCCACTTT.

The V gene is TRBV7-2, the J gene TRBJ2-3; 14 positions match TRBD2. The V and J ends lost 5 bases and 4 bases, in that order; junction bases with no gene match: 11. In germline, CDR1 is SGHTA, CDR2 FQGNSA. The CDR3 extends over 18 amino acids. The CDR3 bases are TGTGCCAGCAGCCCGGGACTAGCGGGGGCCTTCATCTCAGATACGCAGTATTTT. This translates into CASSPGLAGAFISDTQYF.

V gene TRBV27 combines with J gene TRBJ2-5, with unresolved D. V lost 4 bases and J 5 bases, leaving 14 bases between the germline ends. This CDR3 region has 14 residues. Per germline, CDR1 MNHEY and CDR2 SMNVEV (reference sequence). CDR3: CASSYHGRPETQYF. As DNA, the CDR3 is TGTGCCAGCAGTTATCACGGTCGTCCCGAGACCCAGTACTTC.

By sample share, this clone is medium-sized. V is TRBV10-3 and J is TRBJ1-2; D is perhaps TRBD1 (6 bases). Germline V CDR1 and CDR2: ENHRY, SYGVKD. Trimming took off 0 bases at V and 7 bases at J, with 15 bases between the two ends. CDR3 length: 15 amino acids. The CDR3 is CAISESSGQSSGYTF. CDR3 nucleotides: TGTGCCATCAGTGAGTCGTCAGGACAGAGCTCTGGCTACACCTTC.